A selection of T cell receptor beta chains follows, all from one sample in a study of T-cell reconstitution after alpha-beta-depleted transplantation in children. TCRdb passed the PCR reads through MiXCR, listing each CDR3 protein once. Among under 850,000 distinct CDR3 sequences, around 14% were seen once, and the ten largest hold 0.79%. This material consisted of PBMCs, taken before TCRalphabeta/CD19-depleted stem cell transplant. These receptors all come from a girl aged 2 to 10 with congenital amegakaryocytic thrombocytopenia, due to receive a stem cell transplant. Both conserved end residues are trimmed from each CDR3.

v_call: TRBV27
j_call: TRBJ1-5
cdr3_aa: TSSLIPGSQTNQPQH

v_call: TRBV4-2
j_call: TRBJ2-5
cdr3_aa: ASSQETRQETQY

v_call: TRBV7-6
j_call: TRBJ2-1
cdr3_aa: ASGLRLGSGRLDNEQF

v_call: TRBV7-9
j_call: TRBJ2-5
cdr3_aa: ASSLAKTGAAETQY

v_call: TRBV5-1
j_call: TRBJ2-3
cdr3_aa: ASSFGTSGAFTDTQY

v_call: TRBV28
j_call: TRBJ1-3
cdr3_aa: ASSYYRSSGHTIY

v_call: TRBV5-7
j_call: TRBJ1-1
cdr3_aa: ASSSYWLLATEAF

v_call: TRBV20-1
j_call: TRBJ2-1
cdr3_aa: SAKRAAGRVGGVNEQF

v_call: TRBV20-1
j_call: TRBJ2-2
cdr3_aa: SVQQLAGSPGELF

v_call: TRBV9
j_call: TRBJ2-3
cdr3_aa: ASSVQDTQY

v_call: TRBV6-1
j_call: TRBJ2-1
cdr3_aa: ASSAMGGQFYNEQF

v_call: TRBV12-3/TRBV12-4
j_call: TRBJ2-7
cdr3_aa: ASSLGLAGVGYEQY

v_call: TRBV29-1
j_call: TRBJ2-3
cdr3_aa: SVCVARDTDTQY

v_call: TRBV11-2
j_call: TRBJ2-7
cdr3_aa: ASSLTTGYDPYEQY

v_call: TRBV7-8
j_call: TRBJ2-2
cdr3_aa: ASNAPGEYNTGELF

v_call: TRBV4-1
j_call: TRBJ2-7
cdr3_aa: ASSQDLRQPPIPYEQY

v_call: TRBV20-1
j_call: TRBJ1-1
cdr3_aa: SARDLRPGGNPEAF

v_call: TRBV5-5
j_call: TRBJ2-1
cdr3_aa: ASSLHNGQGFNEQF

v_call: TRBV7-9
j_call: TRBJ2-2
cdr3_aa: ASSLFRAQPNTGELF

v_call: TRBV5-1
j_call: TRBJ2-5
cdr3_aa: ASSLVGDQY

v_call: TRBV9
j_call: TRBJ1-3
cdr3_aa: ASSVAVGNTIY

v_call: TRBV7-6
j_call: TRBJ2-2
cdr3_aa: ASSSPRTRANTGELF

v_call: TRBV2
j_call: TRBJ2-7
cdr3_aa: ASSATGGYYEQY

v_call: TRBV6-1
j_call: TRBJ2-5
cdr3_aa: ASSEPSGRGQETQY

v_call: TRBV5-6
j_call: TRBJ2-5
cdr3_aa: ASSAHGTKGWETQY

v_call: TRBV10-1
j_call: TRBJ2-1
cdr3_aa: ASSGPGTSGRSYNEQF

v_call: TRBV5-1
j_call: TRBJ2-3
cdr3_aa: ASREARTSSTDTQY

v_call: TRBV20-1
j_call: TRBJ2-1
cdr3_aa: SADPAI

v_call: TRBV5-5
j_call: TRBJ2-4
cdr3_aa: ASSLGGQAKNIQY

v_call: TRBV20-1
j_call: TRBJ2-3
cdr3_aa: SAKRPGLPDTQY

v_call: TRBV2
j_call: TRBJ2-3
cdr3_aa: ASCSLTLTVDPTDTQY

v_call: TRBV20-1
j_call: TRBJ2-1
cdr3_aa: SAWDREQYNEQF

v_call: TRBV7-9
j_call: TRBJ1-2
cdr3_aa: ASSHDRSRASGYT

v_call: TRBV6-1
j_call: TRBJ2-1
cdr3_aa: ASRGRGGPGIEQF

v_call: TRBV5-1
j_call: TRBJ2-4
cdr3_aa: ASSSRDLGNIQY

v_call: TRBV5-1
j_call: TRBJ2-2
cdr3_aa: ASRPGQTTGELF

v_call: TRBV29-1
j_call: TRBJ2-1
cdr3_aa: SVLVGHAKF

v_call: TRBV20-1
j_call: TRBJ2-7
cdr3_aa: SARPFPDQSYEQY

v_call: TRBV5-1
j_call: TRBJ2-1
cdr3_aa: ATSPLETSGRAHEQF